Listed below are T cell receptor beta chains from one sample, sequenced in a study of response to subunit inactivated influenza vaccine. TCRdb redid the calling of the RT-PCR reads with MiXCR, one entry per CDR3 protein. Of about 570,000 distinct CDR3 sequences listed, roughly 10% were seen once; the top ten hold more than 9.5%. The sample was also linked to a second study, of T cells expressing NK-cell markers.

Here the sequenced sample was PBMCs from blood, taken on the day of vaccination. Source of these receptors: a man aged 50 or older who received an inactivated influenza vaccine. CDR3s include the opening cysteine and the closing phenylalanine or tryptophan. D genes are given only for firm matches. Clone size is stated in some rows and not others, as once, few, many or a class when expanded.

>TRBV20-1|TRBD1|once|TRBJ1-5
TGCAGTGCATACGGGACAGGGGGCAGTCAGCCCCAGCATTTT
CSAYGTGGSQPQHF
>TRBV20-1|TRBD1|many|TRBJ1-1
TGCAGTGCAAAGGACAGGGGGCGCGGGAACACTGAAGCTTTCTTT
CSAKDRGRGNTEAFF
>TRBV27|TRBD1|few|TRBJ2-7
TGTGCCAGCAGTTTAATCTCCGGGACAGGGACCTACGAGCAGTACTTC
CASSLISGTGTYEQYF
>TRBV6-2/TRBV6-3|NA|few|TRBJ2-1
TGTGCCAGCAGTTACTCGATGCTAGCGATCCCCTACAATGAGCAGTTCTTC
CASSYSMLAIPYNEQFF
>TRBV6-1|NA|few|TRBJ1-5
TGTGCCAGCAAGCAAGGGATTAGCAATCAGCCCCAGCATTTT
CASKQGISNQPQHF
>TRBV30|TRBD2|NA|TRBJ2-5
TGTGCCTGGAGTGAGGCTAGCGGGGGTCTCCGCGGGGAGACCCAGTACTTC
CAWSEASGGLRGETQYF
>TRBV20-1|TRBD1|few|TRBJ2-4
TGCAGTGCTAGACCTGACAGGGTCGGCAAAAACATTCAGTACTTC
CSARPDRVGKNIQYF
>TRBV15|NA|few|TRBJ2-7
TGTGCCACCGCAACGGAGGGAGGATCCTACGAGCAGTACTTC
CATATEGGSYEQYF
>TRBV10-1|TRBD2|NA|TRBJ2-1
TGCGCCAGCAGTGAGACTAGCGGGGGATACTCCTACAATGAGCAGTTCTTC
CASSETSGGYSYNEQFF
>TRBV28|TRBD1|few|TRBJ1-1
TGTGCCAGCAGTTTGGTCAAGGGGGCCCCAAACACTGAAGCTTTCTTT
CASSLVKGAPNTEAFF
>TRBV11-2|NA|NA|TRBJ2-3
TGTGCCAGCTCCGGGATGGGCCCAGTGAGCACAGATACGCAGTATTTT
CASSGMGPVSTDTQYF
>TRBV29-1|NA|many|TRBJ2-2
TGCAGCGCAAGCAGAGGGACTTCAAGCACCGGGGAGCTGTTTTTT
CSASRGTSSTGELFF
>TRBV3-1|NA|few|TRBJ1-1
TGTGCCAGCGCCAGAGAGGGGATGAACACTGAAGCTTTCTTT
CASAREGMNTEAFF
>TRBV18|NA|NA|TRBJ2-7
TGTGCCAGCTCACCAGAACCAGTAGGCGAGCAGTACTTC
CASSPEPVGEQYF
>TRBV27|NA|many|TRBJ1-1
TGTGCCAGCAGTCCCCGGACGTCTCGAGGGACTGAAGCTTTCTTT
CASSPRTSRGTEAFF
>TRBV7-2|TRBD2|many|TRBJ2-7
TGTGCCAGCAGCTCCGGGAGGGGCTACGAGCAGTACTTC
CASSSGRGYEQYF
>TRBV5-8|TRBD2|few|TRBJ2-1
TGTGCCAGCAGCCCGGGACTAGCGGGGGGGAAACAGCAGTTCTTC
CASSPGLAGGKQQFF
>TRBV19|TRBD1|NA|TRBJ2-3
TGTGCCAGTCCTCCCCCCGGGACAGTGAAACTGGATACGCAGTATTTT
CASPPPGTVKLDTQYF
>TRBV10-3|NA|few|TRBJ1-3
TGTGCCATGTTAGGCCACTCTGGAAACACCATATATTTT
CAMLGHSGNTIYF
>TRBV12-3/TRBV12-4|NA|NA|TRBJ1-4
TGTGCCAGCAGCCTCAGGAGCTCAGGACTGTTTTTT
CASSLRSSGLFF
>TRBV25-1|NA|NA|TRBJ1-2
TGTGCCAGCAGTGAAAGACAAACGGGCGGCTACACCTTC
CASSERQTGGYTF
>TRBV7-2|NA|NA|TRBJ2-1
TGTGCCAGCAGCCTAGATTCTAGTTACCCCAATGAGCAGTTCTTC
CASSLDSSYPNEQFF
>TRBV7-2|NA|few|TRBJ1-4
TGTGCCAGCAGCTTAGTGAGTGTAGCAACTAATGAAAAACTGTTTTTT
CASSLVSVATNEKLFF
>TRBV10-3|NA|NA|TRBJ2-1
TGTGCCATCAGTGCGAGCCGGGACCCCCAGCTCAATGAGCAGTTCTTC
CAISASRDPQLNEQFF
>TRBV6-2/TRBV6-3|NA|NA|TRBJ1-1
TGTGCCAGCCGCGTACCGGGGGGTGAAGCTTTCTTT
CASRVPGGEAFF
>TRBV7-2|NA|few|TRBJ2-3
TGTGCCAGCAGCTTTATACCGGGAGTCCAGGGCACAGATACGCAGTATTTT
CASSFIPGVQGTDTQYF
>TRBV4-1|TRBD1|NA|TRBJ2-1
TGCGCCAGCAGCCCACTGGGACAGGGGGCGAACAATGAGCAGTTCTTC
CASSPLGQGANNEQFF
>TRBV9|NA|few|TRBJ2-3
TGTGCCAGCAGCGTTGACAGGTACACAGATACGCAGTATTTT
CASSVDRYTDTQYF